This T cell receptor (beta chain) was identified during a study of a mutant IDH1 vaccine in newly diagnosed glioma (dated by TCRdb to the early 2020s). With respect to the entire study: Eight vaccinations were administered to patients in weeks 1, 3, 5, 7, 11, 15, 19 and 23, corresponding to visits V03 through V10. Peripheral blood was collected at six visits: V03 (baseline), V05, V07, V10, V12 and V13. Of the approximately 30 treated patients, approximately 62% were male and 37.5% were female, and a mean age of roughly 41 years was recorded. In the chemotherapy-containing groups, vaccination started alongside temozolomide cycles, whereas in patients who had radiotherapy alone it started 4-6 weeks after radiotherapy. For exploratory analyses, around 26 treated patients had longitudinal TCRB deep sequencing done wherever samples were available. Prior to enrollment, standard therapy consisting of radiotherapy alone, temozolomide alone, or radiochemotherapy with temozolomide had been administered to patients, with the combination being received by most patients.

Receptor libraries were prepared by the immunoSEQ multiplex PCR assay. Rearranged TCR beta chain sequences were amplified with the hsTCRB Kit following the manufacturer's protocol. An Illumina MiSeq was used to sequence the TCRB libraries. Turning to the authors' computational methods: The kit vendor's proprietary platform handled demultiplexing, trimming and gene mapping. Sourced from immuneACCESS, this table was stored by TCRdb with only in-frame sequences that have V and J called. A share of the clones is absent; for the studies checked, an unresolved V gene accounts for under half, and the remainder has no known explanation. V and J calls and clone size are given by that table; D and trimming were obtained from the DNA. Across this sample there are around 30,000 clones, with around 90% seen only once. Of the sample, less than 25% is held by the ten largest clones. On this clone itself: The antigen it binds to is not known. Base qualities are not provided; no much larger clone lies one nucleotide away.

The CDR3, from cysteine to phenylalanine, totals 13 residues. Only the CDR3 DNA stays, 39 bases, in frame from base 1. Sequences MNHNS (CDR1) and SASEGT (CDR2) are obtained from the germline V gene. The V and J ends are trimmed by 7 bases and 4 bases, leaving 10 bases between them. General findings and caveats noted by the study authors: Pseudoprogression seemed to be unrelated to changes in the top peripheral T cell clonotypes found by TCRB sequencing. Availability determined which PBMC samples were chosen for TCRB deep sequencing. Immune responses induced by the vaccine were seen in about 93% of patients across multiple MHC alleles. The authors noted that analyses of patient blood samples could not be reproduced because of sample limitations.

This specimen's time point label, interpreted: week 11, during vaccination. Every vaccine dose consisted of 300 ug of a 20-mer mutant IDH1 peptide in Montanide, administered subcutaneously together with topical imiquimod. Newly diagnosed WHO grade 3 or 4 IDH1-mutant astrocytomas showing loss of nuclear ATRX were present in the donors. The samples were drawn from NOA16, a multicentre, single-arm, open-label phase I trial in Germany that tested a mutant IDH1 peptide vaccine in humans for the first time. Genomic DNA for TCRB sequencing was extracted from EDTA blood using the DNeasy Blood and Tissue Kit.

This chain is built from TRBV6-1 and TRBJ1-4, with TRBD1 as a weak D call on 5 bases. The receptor was isolated from a man aged 18 to 35 with glioma. The specimen comprised PBMCs, sampled from a glioma patient whose treatment included an IDH1 peptide vaccine. The CDR3 sequence is CASTLTVNEKLFF. The DNA is as follows: TGTGCCAGCACTTTGACAGTTAATGAAAAACTGTTTTTT.